One sample yielded the 9 T cell receptor beta chains listed below, sequenced in a study of shared clonotypes between healthy human individuals. Some clones are missing from TCRdb's copy, which holds only in-frame ones; the method was immunoSEQ multiplex PCR. The table has about 2.3 million clones, approximately 95% seen once. Material for sequencing was naive CD4+ T cells from PBMCs. As to subset: CD45RA+ positively selected. These TCRs come from a man aged 18 to 29 in good health. Some clones in this sample may be carry-over from other donors' samples.

This clone was seen a handful of times. V is TRBV19 and J is TRBJ1-1, with 9 nucleotides matching TRBD1. The CDR3 spans 14 residues. With V trimmed by 1 base and J by 8 bases, 5 bases remained unmatched. Germline V lookup: CDR1 LNHDA, CDR2 SQIVND (reference sequence). In nucleotides, the CDR3 is TGTGCCAGTAGTATAGCCACAGGGGGCGCAGAAGCTTTCTTT. Translating it yields CASSIATGGAEAFF.

Of note for this clone: The junction differs from germline at one of its ends, possibly a read error. The V gene is TRBV10-2, the J gene TRBJ2-7, with a weak D call TRBD2 (6 bases). Germline CDR1 reads WSHSY; CDR2 reads SAAADI. This CDR3 region has 13 residues. In DNA, the CDR3 is TGCGCCAGCAGTGAGTCGAAGGAGGGGATGGGACGGTTC. This encodes CASSESKEGMGRF.

J is TRBJ2-2 and V is TRBV5-1; weak D call: TRBD1 (5 bases). The CDR3 loop spans 17 amino acids. The germline V and J ends were trimmed by 0 bases and 3 bases, with 15 bases remaining between them. CDR1 SGHRS and CDR2 YFSETQ come from the germline V gene. Here the CDR3 DNA reads TGCGCCAGCAGCTTGGGGGCGGCAGGGTCGGACACCGGGGAGCTGTTTTTT. Translating it yields CASSLGAAGSDTGELFF.

This clone occurred once. CDR3 DNA: TGTGCCAGCAGGACGGCTTCGGGACTAGACTCGAACGAGCAGTACTTC. This codes for CASRTASGLDSNEQYF. The genes are TRBV27 and TRBJ2-7; 8 positions agree with TRBD2. The junction had 15 bases not matched to a gene; V was cut back by 6 bases and J by 5 bases. CDR3 length equals 16 residues. Germline-derived CDR1 and CDR2 are MNHEY and SMNVEV (reference sequence).

The CDR3, as DNA: TGTGCCAGCAGCTTAGGTTTGGGCAGGGAGCACGAGCAGTACTTC. Its translation is CASSLGLGREHEQYF. The J gene is TRBJ2-7, the V gene TRBV11-1; D may correspond to TRBD1 or TRBD2 (5 bases each). The CDR3 has 15 amino acids. V lost 1 base, J lost 5 bases, and 15 bases lay in between. Looked up from germline, CDR1 is SGHAT and CDR2 is FQDESV (reference sequence).

This chain links TRBV7-6 with TRBJ1-3; 8 bases are shared with TRBD1. J lost 3 bases, V lost 3 bases, and 1 base had no gene match. This CDR3 spans 14 amino acids. Per germline, CDR1 SGHVS and CDR2 FNYEAQ. CDR3 bases: TGTGCCAGCAGCTTGGGACAGGATGGAAACACCATATATTTT. It codes for CASSLGQDGNTIYF.

The CDR3 nucleotides are TGTGCCAGCAGCCCTCGGACAGGGGATGGCTACACCTTC. Translating it yields CASSPRTGDGYTF. The genes are TRBV7-3 and TRBJ1-2, with TRBD1 matching 9 bases. Germline loops: CDR1 SGHTA, CDR2 FQGTGA. Trimming removed 5 bases from V and 6 bases from J; junction bases left unmatched: 4. This CDR3 comprises 13 residues.

The chain employs TRBV5-6 and TRBJ2-7; the D gene could be TRBD1 or TRBD2 (6 bases each). The ends were cut back, 3 bases at V and 4 bases at J, with 20 bases in the middle. Germline CDR1 and CDR2: SGHDT and YYEEEE. CDR3 length equals 16 residues. The CDR3 region is CASSSGGGTGWYEQYF. The CDR3 DNA is TGTGCCAGCAGCTCTGGAGGGGGGACCGGCTGGTACGAGCAGTACTTC.

The rearrangement joins TRBV19 to TRBJ2-3; D possibly matches TRBD1 or TRBD2 (5 bases each). The V gene's germline CDR1 is LNHDA and CDR2 SQIVND (reference sequence). This CDR3 spans 16 amino acids. The V end lost 3 bases, the J end lost 0 bases, and 13 bases lay between the germline ends. The DNA for the CDR3 is TGTGCCAGTAGTATGACAGCTCGGACTAGCACAGATACGCAGTATTTT. This codes for CASSMTARTSTDTQYF.